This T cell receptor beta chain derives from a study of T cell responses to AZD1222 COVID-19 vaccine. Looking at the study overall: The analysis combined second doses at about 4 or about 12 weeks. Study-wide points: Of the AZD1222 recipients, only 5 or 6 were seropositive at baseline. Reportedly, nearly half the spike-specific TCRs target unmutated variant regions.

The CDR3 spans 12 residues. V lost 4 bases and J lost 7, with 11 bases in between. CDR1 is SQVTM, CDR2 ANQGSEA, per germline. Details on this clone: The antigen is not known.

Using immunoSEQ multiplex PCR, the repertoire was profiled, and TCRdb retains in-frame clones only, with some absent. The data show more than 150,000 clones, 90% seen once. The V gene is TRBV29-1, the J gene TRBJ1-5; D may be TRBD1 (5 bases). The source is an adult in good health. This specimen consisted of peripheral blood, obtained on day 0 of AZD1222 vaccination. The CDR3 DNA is TGCAGCGTTGGGGACTTCCTCCAGCCCCAGCATTTT. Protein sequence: CSVGDFLQPQHF. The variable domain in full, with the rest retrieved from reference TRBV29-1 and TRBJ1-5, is SAVISQKPSRDICQRGTSLTIQCQVDSQVTMMFWYRQQPGQSLTLIATANQGSEATYESGFVIDKFPISRPNLTFSTLTVSNMSPEDSSIYLCSVGDFLQPQHFGDGTRLSIL.